The clone carrying this T cell receptor (beta chain) was seen many times. As yet, its antigen is unknown. The data are from a study of neurological immune-mediated disorders. In the study overall: Within the group of about 35 multiple sclerosis patients, approximately 31 were relapsing-remitting, while 3 were secondary progressive. The study's findings and limits: In HTLV-1-associated myelopathy, TCR clonal expansion was greatest, and in multiple sclerosis it was least, below healthy controls.

TCRdb re-derived calls from the 5' RACE reads in MiXCR, one entry per CDR3 protein. The table records around 50,000 distinct CDR3 sequences, around 3.5% of them present only once. The specimen was PBMCs. This clonotype originated in a man aged 55 to 69 with multiple sclerosis.

CDR3 nucleotides: TGCGCCACCTGGACAGGGGCCAATCAGCCCCAGCATTTT. Translation: CATWTGANQPQHF. V is TRBV5-1 and J is TRBJ1-5; 9 bases agree with TRBD1. Germline values: CDR1 SGHRS, CDR2 YFSETQ. The V segment lost 9 bases and the J segment 3 bases; nucleotides outside the gene matches: 4. CDR3 size: 13 residues.